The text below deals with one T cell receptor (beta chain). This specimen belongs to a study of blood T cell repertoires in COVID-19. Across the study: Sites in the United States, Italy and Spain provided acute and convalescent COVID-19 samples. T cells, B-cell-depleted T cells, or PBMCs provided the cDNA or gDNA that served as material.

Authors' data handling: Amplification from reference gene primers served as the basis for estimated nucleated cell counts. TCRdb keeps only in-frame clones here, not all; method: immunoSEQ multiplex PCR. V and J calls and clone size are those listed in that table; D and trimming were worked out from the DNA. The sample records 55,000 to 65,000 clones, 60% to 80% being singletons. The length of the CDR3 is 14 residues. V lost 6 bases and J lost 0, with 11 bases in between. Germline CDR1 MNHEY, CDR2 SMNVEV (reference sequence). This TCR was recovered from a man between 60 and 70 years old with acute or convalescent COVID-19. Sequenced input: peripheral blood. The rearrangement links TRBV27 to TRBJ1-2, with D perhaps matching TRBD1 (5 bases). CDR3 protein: CASRGLQANYGYTF. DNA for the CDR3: TGTGCCAGCAGGGGACTTCAAGCTAACTATGGCTACACCTTC.